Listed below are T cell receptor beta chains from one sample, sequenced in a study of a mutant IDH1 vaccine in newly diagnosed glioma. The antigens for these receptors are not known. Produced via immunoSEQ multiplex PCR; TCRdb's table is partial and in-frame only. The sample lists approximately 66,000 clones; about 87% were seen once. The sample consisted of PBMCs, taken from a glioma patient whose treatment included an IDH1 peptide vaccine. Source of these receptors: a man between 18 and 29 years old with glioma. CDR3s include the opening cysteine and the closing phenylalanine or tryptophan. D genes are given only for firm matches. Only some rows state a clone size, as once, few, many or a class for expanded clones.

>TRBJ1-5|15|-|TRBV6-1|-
CASSGGRAAYGPQHF
TGTGCCAGCAGTGGGGGGAGAGCTGCATATGGGCCCCAGCATTTT
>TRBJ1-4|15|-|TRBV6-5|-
CASSYLGRGDEKLFF
TGTGCCAGCAGTTACCTTGGCAGGGGAGATGAAAAACTGTTTTTT
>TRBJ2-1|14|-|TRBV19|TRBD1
CASWDRGDSNEQFF
TGTGCCAGTTGGGACAGGGGGGATAGCAATGAGCAGTTCTTC
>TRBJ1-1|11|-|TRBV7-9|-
CASSPGAEAFF
TGTGCCAGCAGCCCCGGCGCTGAAGCTTTCTTT
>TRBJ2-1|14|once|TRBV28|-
CASSLGDPDNEQFF
TGTGCCAGCAGTTTAGGAGACCCGGACAATGAGCAGTTCTTC
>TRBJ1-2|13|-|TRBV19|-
CASSIFGNYGYTF
TGTGCCAGTAGTATCTTCGGAAACTATGGCTACACCTTC
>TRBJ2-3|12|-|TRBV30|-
CAWTPPGDTQYF
TGTGCCTGGACCCCCCCCGGGGATACGCAGTATTTT
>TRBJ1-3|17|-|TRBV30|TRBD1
CAWSWDPDRVSGNTIYF
TGTGCCTGGAGTTGGGATCCCGACAGGGTCTCTGGAAACACCATATATTTT
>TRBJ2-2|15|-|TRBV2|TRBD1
CASSEDRGGTGELFF
TGTGCCAGCAGTGAGGACAGGGGTGGAACCGGGGAGCTGTTTTTT
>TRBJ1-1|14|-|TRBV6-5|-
CASKGGALNTEAFF
TGTGCCAGCAAGGGAGGGGCGTTGAACACTGAAGCTTTCTTT